This TCR beta chain was retrieved from a study of OX40 agonist ivuxolimab in advanced cancers. Between the trimmed V and J ends, which lost 2 bases and 3 bases, there was a span of 11 bases. The germline gives CDR1 SGHAT, CDR2 FQDESV (reference sequence). The length of the CDR3 is 14 residues. Sequenced by immunoSEQ multiplex PCR; TCRdb stores in-frame clones only, minus some. This repertoire shows 45,000 or so clones, roughly 86% found once; its top ten account for around 19%. The sampling schedule covered blood at baseline, cycle 4 day 1, and cycle 7 day 1. This clone was seen a few times. This chain connects TRBV11-1 to TRBJ2-7; the D gene is possibly TRBD1 (6 bases). The specimen comprised CD4+ or CD8+ T cells sorted from blood, sampled in a trial of the OX40 agonist ivuxolimab. The sequence derives from an adult with an advanced solid tumor such as melanoma, head and neck, liver or kidney cancer. The CDR3, as DNA: TGTGCCAGCAGCTTACACAGGGACGGCTACGAGCAGTACTTC. Translation gives CASSLHRDGYEQYF.